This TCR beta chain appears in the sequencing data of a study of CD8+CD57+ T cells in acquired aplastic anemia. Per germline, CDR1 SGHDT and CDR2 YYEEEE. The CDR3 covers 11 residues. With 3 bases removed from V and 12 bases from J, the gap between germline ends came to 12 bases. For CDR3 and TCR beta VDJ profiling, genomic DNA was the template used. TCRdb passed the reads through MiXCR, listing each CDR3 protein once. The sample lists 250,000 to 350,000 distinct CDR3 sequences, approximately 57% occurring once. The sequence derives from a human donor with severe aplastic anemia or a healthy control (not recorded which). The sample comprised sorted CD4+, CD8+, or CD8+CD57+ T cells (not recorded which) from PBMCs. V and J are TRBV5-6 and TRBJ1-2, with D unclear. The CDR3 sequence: CASSSWPDHTF. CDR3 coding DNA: TGTGCCAGCAGCTCGTGGCCAGACCACACCTTC.